Sequencing of this T cell receptor beta chain was carried out in a study of CD8+ T cells in alopecia areata. Study-level points and caveats: Scalp clonality, together with expanded CD8+ clones among the top 100, fell significantly with tofacitinib. Scalp specimens additionally yield sequences from normal skin's resident alphabeta T cells. An increase in clonality over normal scalp was evident in lesional scalp, especially alopecia totalis/universalis.

The CDR3 is 12 residues long. CDR1 SQVTM and CDR2 ANQGSEA come from the germline V gene. This clone was detected a few times. The antigen is not known. One end of the junction varies from germline; a read error may be responsible. Treatment of the sample: oral pan-JAK inhibitor, 5-10 mg twice daily. cDNA serving as the sequencing template came from extracted, reverse transcribed RNA. Measured with immunoSEQ multiplex PCR; TCRdb has only the in-frame clones, and not every one. The table has around 200,000 clones, roughly 53% seen once; the top ten hold approximately 11%. The sequencing here drew on CD8+ T cells sorted from blood, taken at week 24, from a patient treated with tofacitinib. The J gene is TRBJ1-2, the V gene TRBV29-1; 8 positions match TRBD1. The sequence was collected from a human donor with alopecia areata. CDR3 protein: CSATGGNDGYTF. The CDR3 coding sequence is TGCAGCGCTACAGGGGGTAACGATGGCTACACCTTC.